One sample yielded the 19 T cell receptor beta chains listed below, sequenced in a study of blood T cell repertoires in COVID-19. This table comes from immunoSEQ multiplex PCR, and its TCRdb copy is limited to in-frame clones, with some not included. Of tens of thousands of clones listed, 70% to 90% are singletons. Sequenced input: peripheral blood. The receptor source for this set is a man between 65 and 79 years old with active COVID-19.

This chain uses TRBV11-3 with TRBJ1-2, with TRBD1 matching 7 bases. V trimming: 5 bases; J trimming: 7 bases; junction bases outside the gene matches: 7. The CDR3 is 13 amino acids. The germline V gene encodes CDR1 SGHNT and CDR2 YENEEA. The DNA of the CDR3 is TGTGCCAGCAGCCCCGGGACAGTCGGTGGCTACACCTTC. This codes for CASSPGTVGGYTF.

V and J are TRBV4-3 and TRBJ1-2; the D is unclear. CDR1 is LGHNA, CDR2 YSLEER, per germline. Trimming removed 1 base at V and 3 bases at J, with 12 bases between. This CDR3 comprises 15 residues. The CDR3 nucleotides are TGCGCCAGCAGCCAAGCACCCCAGGCGTACTATGGCTACACCTTC. Its protein product is CASSQAPQAYYGYTF.

Written as DNA, the CDR3 is TGTGCCAGCAGTAGACAGGGCTCTAGCACAGATACGCAGTATTTT. The encoded protein is CASSRQGSSTDTQYF. The rearrangement links TRBV6-5 to TRBJ2-3, with TRBD1 matching over 7 bases. Per the germline V gene, CDR1 is MNHEY and CDR2 is SVGAGI. J lost 0 bases, V lost 5 bases, and 5 bases had no gene match. The CDR3 length is 15 residues.

The V call is TRBV3-1 (or the pseudogene TRBV3-2), the J call TRBJ2-1, with TRBD2 identical over 11 bases. This CDR3 has 20 amino acids. Per germline, CDR1 LGHDT and CDR2 YNNKEL (reference sequence). Germline trimming cut 4 bases from V and 0 bases from J; bases unmatched to any gene: 14. The CDR3 is CASSPLRTSGRAGSYNEQFF. DNA for the CDR3: TGTGCCAGCAGCCCCCTTAGGACTAGCGGGCGGGCGGGCTCCTACAATGAGCAGTTCTTC.

This chain connects TRBV19 to TRBJ1-6; 8 bases align to TRBD1. V shed 5 bases and J 6 bases; nucleotides not matched to a gene: 3. Germline CDR1 and CDR2: LNHDA and SQIVND (reference sequence). This CDR3 has 14 amino acids. The CDR3 DNA reads as TGTGCCAGTAGTGGACAGGGTAGTAATTCACCCCTCCACTTT. This translates into CASSGQGSNSPLHF.

This rearrangement joins TRBV28 to TRBJ1-6, with 7 bases aligning to TRBD1. The V gene end was trimmed by 6 bases and the J gene end by 10 bases; junction bases not matched to a gene: 12. From germline, CDR1 is MDHEN and CDR2 SYDVKM. There are 15 residues in the CDR3. Here the CDR3 reads CASRGPEGAGSPLHF. The CDR3 nucleotides are TGTGCCAGCAGAGGCCCTGAGGGGGCAGGGTCACCCCTCCACTTT.

The CDR3 DNA follows: TGTGCCAGCCCGAGCCCGGGGAACACCGGGGAGCTGTTTTTT. Translating gives CASPSPGNTGELFF. V and J are TRBV6-5 and TRBJ2-2; no reliable D call. The CDR3 is 14 residues long. The germline V gene has CDR1 MNHEY and CDR2 SVGAGI. Between the trimmed V and J ends, which lost 8 bases and 1 base, there was a span of 11 bases.

This chain's CDR3 is CASSSGGSYEQYF. The CDR3 nucleotides read TGTGCCAGCAGCTCCGGGGGATCCTACGAGCAGTACTTC. The J gene is TRBJ2-7, the V gene TRBV11-2; D might be TRBD2 (6 bases). The CDR3 extends over 13 amino acids. Per the germline V gene, CDR1 is SGHAT and CDR2 is FQNNGV. Trimming removed 4 bases at V and 1 base at J, with 8 bases between. Together with reference TRBV11-2 and TRBJ2-7, the CDR3 gives the full variable domain: EAGVAQSPRYKIIEKRQSVAFWCNPISGHATLYWYQQILGQGPKLLIQFQNNGVVDDSQLPKDRFSAERLKGVDSTLKIQPAKLEDSAVYLCASSSGGSYEQYFGPGTRLTVT.

In this sample, this clone turned up once. J is TRBJ2-7 and V is TRBV11-3; 9 nucleotides align to TRBD1. The V gene's germline CDR1 is SGHNT and CDR2 YENEEA. The CDR3 spans 15 residues. V gave up 5 bases and J gave up 2 bases; unmatched junction bases: 7. Here the CDR3 reads CASSPTGTGTYEQYF. Written as DNA, the CDR3 is TGTGCCAGCAGCCCCACCGGGACAGGGACCTACGAGCAGTACTTC.

The chain links TRBV14 to TRBJ1-4; TRBD1 is a possible D gene (5 bases). The CDR3 has 15 amino acids. The germline V gene has CDR1 SGHDN and CDR2 FVKESK. V lost 3 bases and J 7 bases, leaving 15 bases between the germline ends. CDR3: CASSQLREGGEKLFF. The CDR3 DNA reads TGTGCCAGCAGCCAGCTCAGGGAGGGAGGTGAAAAACTGTTTTTT.

V usage is TRBV19 and J usage is TRBJ1-1; tentatively, D is TRBD1 (5 bases). CDR1 LNHDA and CDR2 SQIVND come from the germline V gene (reference sequence). CDR3 size: 15 residues. V was trimmed by 7 bases and J by 0 bases, leaving 15 bases between them. For the CDR3, the DNA is TGTGCCAGTACCGATAGAAGGGGCTTGAACACTGAAGCTTTCTTT. It is translated as CASTDRRGLNTEAFF.

V and J are TRBV5-4 and TRBJ2-1; 10 nucleotides match TRBD1. V gave up 3 bases and J gave up 3 bases; unmatched junction bases: 3. The CDR3 has 15 amino acids. Germline CDR1 SGHNT, CDR2 YYREEE (reference sequence). CDR3 nucleotides: TGTGCCAGCAGCTCCCGGGACAGGGGCTACAATGAGCAGTTCTTC. Its translation is CASSSRDRGYNEQFF.

The chain uses TRBV19 and TRBJ1-1; TRBD1 might be the D (5 bases). This CDR3 has 14 amino acids. With 8 bases removed from V and 3 bases from J, the gap between germline ends came to 16 bases. The V gene's germline CDR1 is LNHDA and CDR2 SQIVND (reference sequence). The CDR3 DNA is TGTGCCAGTCTCAGGGCGGGGGTGGACACTGAAGCTTTCTTT. Translating gives CASLRAGVDTEAFF.

This clone occurred a few times. This sequence joins TRBV5-6 and TRBJ1-2, with D maybe TRBD1 (6 bases). The V gene lost 4 bases and the J gene lost 3 bases, with 16 bases spanning the gap. The germline V gene encodes CDR1 SGHDT and CDR2 YYEEEE. CDR3 length: 15 amino acids. The DNA of the CDR3 is TGTGCCAGCAGCGGTACAGGGAAGGGTGACTATGGCTACACCTTC. It specifies CASSGTGKGDYGYTF.

This chain uses TRBV24-1 with TRBJ2-3; TRBD1 matches 7 bases. CDR3 length: 14 amino acids. The germline CDR1 and CDR2 sequences are KGHDR and SFDVKD. V lost 4 bases to trimming and J lost 0 bases; unmatched junction nucleotides: 0. This CDR3 reads CATSEGQSTDTQYF. The CDR3 nucleotides are TGTGCCACCAGTGAGGGACAGAGCACAGATACGCAGTATTTT.

The chain links TRBV15 to TRBJ2-3; D might be TRBD2 (7 bases). Germline V gene lookup returns CDR1 LNHNV and CDR2 YYDKDF (reference sequence). Trimming stripped 1 base from V and 4 bases from J, with 15 bases between. This CDR3 has 16 amino acids. CDR3 amino acids: CATSRVHKGGSDTQYF. Written as DNA, the CDR3 is TGTGCCACCAGCAGAGTTCATAAGGGGGGGTCAGATACGCAGTATTTT.

V is TRBV19 and J is TRBJ1-2; D call uncertain. V lost 6 bases to trimming and J lost 4 bases, with 12 bases between them. The germline V gene has CDR1 LNHDA and CDR2 SQIVND (reference sequence). The CDR3 consists of 13 residues. CDR3 amino acids: CASSRRGSYGYTF. CDR3 nucleotide sequence: TGTGCCAGTAGCCGTCGGGGTAGCTATGGCTACACCTTC.

The V gene is TRBV6-2 or TRBV6-3, the J gene TRBJ1-2; D gene unclear. CDR1 and CDR2 from the germline V gene are MNHEY and SVGEGT. CDR3 length: 15 residues. V was shortened by 0 bases and J by 2 bases, with 10 bases between the two germline ends. CDR3 sequence: CASSYSTLRNYGYTF. The CDR3 region has the DNA TGTGCCAGCAGTTACTCTACACTGAGGAACTATGGCTACACCTTC.

The chain carries TRBV18 and TRBJ1-6; TRBD1 agrees at 7 bases. The V gene's germline CDR1 is KGHSH and CDR2 LQKENI. J lost 7 bases, V lost 3 bases, and 9 bases had no gene match. This CDR3 spans 16 amino acids. Written as DNA, the CDR3 is TGTGCCAGCTCACCCTTGCCCGGACAGGAAAATTCACCCCTCCACTTT. This translates into CASSPLPGQENSPLHF. Combining the CDR3 with reference TRBV18 and TRBJ1-6 gives the whole variable domain NAGVMQNPRHLVRRRGQEARLRCSPMKGHSHVYWYRQLPEEGLKFMVYLQKENIIDESGMPKERFSAEFPKEGPSILRIQQVVRGDSAAYFCASSPLPGQENSPLHFGNGTRLTVT.